This T cell receptor (beta chain) was obtained from a study of T cells after yellow fever vaccination (dated by TCRdb to about 2019). The study in broad terms: Libraries from fractions with low cell numbers were prepared with the SMART-Seq v4 Ultra Low Input RNA kit. To follow T-cell clones before and after primary and booster YFV17D yellow fever vaccination, bulk TCR alpha and beta repertoires were sequenced over time. The cohort comprised two healthy male donors, one aged 18 to 30 and one aged 30 to 40 years. Bulk PBMC replicates and cell subsets were isolated from blood drawn at multiple timepoints before and after both primary and secondary immunization. What the study reported, not specific to this receptor: The study included only a couple of donors, which limits how far the findings can be generalized. Because abundant contaminating clonotypes from the bulk population could be contained in FACS-sorted repertoires, computational filtering was required. After the booster, most clones that had expanded after primary vaccination were detected again (about 97% of CD4 and over 75% of CD8), suggesting broad maintenance of memory. A small fraction of clonotypes showed up in both the CD4 and CD8 compartments, probably as a result of convergent recombination. The secondary T-cell response was found to be weaker but faster than the primary response, with a peak reached on day 5 rather than on day 15.

The instrument given in TCRdb is Illumina NovaSeq 6000. TCR cDNA was synthesized by 5'RACE template switching, through which a universal primer site and unique molecular identifiers were introduced. Priming for cDNA synthesis came from both the TCR alpha and TCR beta constant segments. Library amplification involved two PCR steps, and the second step added sample barcodes and sequencing adapters. Sequencing of the libraries was done on either Illumina HiSeq 2500 (2x100 bp) or NovaSeq (2x150 bp). Regarding the original processing steps: MIGEC was used to demultiplex reads and collapse the reads into UMI consensus sequences, and MiXCR was used for V(D)J alignment. Clonotypes responding to the vaccine were identified with edgeR on replicate PBMC samples, with the criteria of FDR below 0.01 and a log2 fold change above 5 up to day 15. CD4 or CD8 identity was assigned to each bulk clonotype according to whether the clonotype was present at higher abundance in the sequenced CD4 repertoire or the sequenced CD8 repertoire. TCRdb handled the public reads itself, with Q25 trimming in fastp and clone calling in MiXCR, and kept productive beta chains. Rows are unified per CDR3 protein, each entry keeping the most common DNA and genes. Here the V and J calls rest on TCRdb's processing, not on the authors' analysis. The sample contains a few hundred thousand distinct CDR3 sequences, over 3.5% of them found a single time. The top ten constitute about 26% of the sample.

Cut back by 4 bases and 7 bases, the V and J ends lie 17 bases apart. Spanning cysteine to phenylalanine, the CDR3 consists of 15 amino acids. The entry retains the CDR3 DNA only, 45 bases that are in frame from base 1. CDR1 SGHTA and CDR2 FQGTGA were looked up in the germline V gene. In the case of this clonotype: Its recognized antigen is unknown. Per-base quality was not reported, and no clone a single base away is much larger than it.

This sample's treatment or condition label indicates: live attenuated yellow fever vaccine strain. At every blood-draw timepoint, two biological replicates of bulk PBMCs were collected. PBMCs were isolated from peripheral blood using a standard Ficoll-Paque protocol. RNA was extracted with TriZol from bulk PBMCs, CD4 and CD8 fractions, and dextramer-positive and dextramer-negative fractions. The receptor comes from a man younger than 35 who received the YFV17D yellow fever vaccine. The input for sequencing was PBMCs, taken 5 days after the yellow fever booster vaccination. This receptor chain uses TRBV7-3 and TRBJ1-5; no D segment can be confidently identified. The DNA is TGTGCCAGCAGCTCGTTGTCTCCGGCGGGGCAGCCCCAGCATTTT. Translation gives CASSSLSPAGQPQHF.